This TCR beta chain was sequenced in a study of blood T cell repertoires in COVID-19. TCRdb's table, derived via immunoSEQ multiplex PCR, lists solely in-frame clones and lacks some. The sample includes almost 350,000 clones, roughly 86% of them seen just once. This CDR3 has 13 amino acids. Germline lookup yields CDR1 SGHRS and CDR2 YFSETQ. V was trimmed by 1 base and J by 4 bases, leaving 9 bases between them. This clone has just one count. This rearrangement joins TRBV5-1 to TRBJ2-7; D call uncertain. The receptor comes from a woman aged 25 to 39 who had been exposed to COVID-19. Source material: PBMCs or T cells enriched from blood (not recorded which). CDR3 DNA: TGCGCCAGCAGCTTGTCCGCCCGGTACGAGCAGTACTTC. Translation gives CASSLSARYEQYF.